This TCR beta chain derives from a study of blood T cell repertoires in COVID-19. Across the study: In each case, the material was cDNA or gDNA derived from T cells, B-cell-depleted T cells, or PBMCs.

The CDR3 covers 13 residues. Germline-derived CDR1 and CDR2 are SNHLY and FYNNEI. V shed 7 bases and J 5 bases; nucleotides not matched to a gene: 5. Data came from immunoSEQ multiplex PCR; TCRdb stores just in-frame clones and leaves some out. The sample shows over 350,000 clones, around nine tenths of them seen only once. Comments on this clone: Other DNA sequences in the same sample also yield this CDR3.

The J gene is TRBJ2-5, the V gene TRBV2; 9 bases match TRBD1. Material: peripheral blood. This TCR derives from a woman in her twenties or thirties with acute or convalescent COVID-19. CDR3 sequence: CASIRDRGETQYF. The CDR3 DNA is TGTGCCAGCATTCGAGACAGGGGGGAGACCCAGTACTTC.